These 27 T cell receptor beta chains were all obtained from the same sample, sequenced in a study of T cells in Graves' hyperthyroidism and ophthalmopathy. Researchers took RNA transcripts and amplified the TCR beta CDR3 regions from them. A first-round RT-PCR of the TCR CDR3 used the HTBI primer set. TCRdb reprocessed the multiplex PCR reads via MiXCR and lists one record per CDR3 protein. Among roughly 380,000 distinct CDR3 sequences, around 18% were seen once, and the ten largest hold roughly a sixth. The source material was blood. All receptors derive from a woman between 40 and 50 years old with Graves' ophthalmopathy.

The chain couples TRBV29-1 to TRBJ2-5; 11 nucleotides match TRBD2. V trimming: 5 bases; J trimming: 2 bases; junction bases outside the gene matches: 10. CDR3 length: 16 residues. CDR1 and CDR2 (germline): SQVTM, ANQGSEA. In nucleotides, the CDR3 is TGCAGCGTTCCTCCGGGACTAGCGGACCCTCAAGAGACCCAGTACTTC. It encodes CSVPPGLADPQETQYF.

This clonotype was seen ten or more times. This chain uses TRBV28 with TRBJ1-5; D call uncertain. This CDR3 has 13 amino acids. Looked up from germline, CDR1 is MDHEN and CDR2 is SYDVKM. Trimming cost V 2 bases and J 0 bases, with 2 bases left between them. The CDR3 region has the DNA TGTGCCAGCAGTTTACATAGCAATCAGCCCCAGCATTTT. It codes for CASSLHSNQPQHF.

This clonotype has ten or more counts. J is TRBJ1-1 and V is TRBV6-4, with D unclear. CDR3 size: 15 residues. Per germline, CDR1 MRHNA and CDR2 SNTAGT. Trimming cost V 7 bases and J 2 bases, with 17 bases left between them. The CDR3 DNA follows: TGTGCCAGCACCGAGGTTAACACGATAAACACTGAAGCTTTCTTT. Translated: CASTEVNTINTEAFF.

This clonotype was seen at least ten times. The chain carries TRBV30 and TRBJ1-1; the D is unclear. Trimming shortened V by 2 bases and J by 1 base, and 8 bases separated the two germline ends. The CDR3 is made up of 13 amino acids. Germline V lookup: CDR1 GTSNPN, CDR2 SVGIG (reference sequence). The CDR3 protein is CAWSRWENTEAFF. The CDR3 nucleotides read TGTGCCTGGAGTAGGTGGGAGAACACTGAAGCTTTCTTT.

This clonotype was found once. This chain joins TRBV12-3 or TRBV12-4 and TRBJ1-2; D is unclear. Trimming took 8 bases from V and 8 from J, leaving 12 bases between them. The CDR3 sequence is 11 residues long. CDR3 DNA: TGTGCCAGCTATGGTGTAGAGGGCTACACCTTC. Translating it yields CASYGVEGYTF.

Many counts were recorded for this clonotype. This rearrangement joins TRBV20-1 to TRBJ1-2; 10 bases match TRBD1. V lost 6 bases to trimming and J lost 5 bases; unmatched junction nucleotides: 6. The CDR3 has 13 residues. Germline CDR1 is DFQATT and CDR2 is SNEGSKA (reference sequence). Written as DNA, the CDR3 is TGCAGTGCAGTGACAGGGGGCAATTATGGCTACACCTTC. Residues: CSAVTGGNYGYTF.

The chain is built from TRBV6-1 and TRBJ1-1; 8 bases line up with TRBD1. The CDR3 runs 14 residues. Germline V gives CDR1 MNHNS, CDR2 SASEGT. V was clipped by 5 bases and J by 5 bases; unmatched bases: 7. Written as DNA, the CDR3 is TGTGCCAGCAGTCAGCAGGGGGCGTCTACTGAAGCTTTCTTT. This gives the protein CASSQQGASTEAFF.

The CDR3 is CATSGGSTGNTEAFF. The DNA for the CDR3 is TGTGCCACCAGTGGCGGGTCTACAGGGAACACTGAAGCTTTCTTT. The genes are TRBV24-1 and TRBJ1-1; D is possibly TRBD1 (5 bases). The V end lost 5 bases, the J end lost 1 base, and 13 bases lay between the germline ends. The CDR3 has 15 amino acids. Germline CDR1 KGHDR, CDR2 SFDVKD.

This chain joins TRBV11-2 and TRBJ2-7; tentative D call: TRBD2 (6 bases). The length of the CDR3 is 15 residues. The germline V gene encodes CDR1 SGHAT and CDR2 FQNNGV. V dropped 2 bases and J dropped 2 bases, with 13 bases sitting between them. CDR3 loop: CASSLMPGGAYEQYF. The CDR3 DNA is TGTGCCAGCAGCTTAATGCCCGGAGGGGCCTACGAGCAGTACTTC. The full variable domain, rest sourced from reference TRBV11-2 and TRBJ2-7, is EAGVAQSPRYKIIEKRQSVAFWCNPISGHATLYWYQQILGQGPKLLIQFQNNGVVDDSQLPKDRFSAERLKGVDSTLKIQPAKLEDSAVYLCASSLMPGGAYEQYFGPGTRLTVT.

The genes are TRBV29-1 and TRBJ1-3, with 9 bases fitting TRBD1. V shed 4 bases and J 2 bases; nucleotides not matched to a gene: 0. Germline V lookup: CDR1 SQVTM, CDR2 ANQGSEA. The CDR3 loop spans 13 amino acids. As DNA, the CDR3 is TGCAGCGTTGGACAGGGGGCTGGAAACACCATATATTTT. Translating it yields CSVGQGAGNTIYF.

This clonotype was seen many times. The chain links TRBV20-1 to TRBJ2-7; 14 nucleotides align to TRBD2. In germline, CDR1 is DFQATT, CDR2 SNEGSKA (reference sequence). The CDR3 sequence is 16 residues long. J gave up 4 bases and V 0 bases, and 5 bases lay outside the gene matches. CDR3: CSARDRGTSGSYEQYF. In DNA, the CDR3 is TGCAGTGCTAGAGATCGGGGGACTAGCGGGAGTTACGAGCAGTACTTC.

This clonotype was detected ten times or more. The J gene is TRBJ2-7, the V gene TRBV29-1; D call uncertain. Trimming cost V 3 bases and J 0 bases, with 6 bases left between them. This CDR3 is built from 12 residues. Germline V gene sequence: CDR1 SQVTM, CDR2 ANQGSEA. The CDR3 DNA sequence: TGCAGCGTTGAGGTCAGCTCCTACGAGCAGTACTTC. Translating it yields CSVEVSSYEQYF.

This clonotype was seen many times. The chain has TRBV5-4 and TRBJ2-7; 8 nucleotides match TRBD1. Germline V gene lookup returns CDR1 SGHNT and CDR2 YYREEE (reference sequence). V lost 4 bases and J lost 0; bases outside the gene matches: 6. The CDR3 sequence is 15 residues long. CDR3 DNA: TGTGCCAGCAGCGGGTACAGGGGGAGCTCCTACGAGCAGTACTTC. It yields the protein CASSGYRGSSYEQYF.

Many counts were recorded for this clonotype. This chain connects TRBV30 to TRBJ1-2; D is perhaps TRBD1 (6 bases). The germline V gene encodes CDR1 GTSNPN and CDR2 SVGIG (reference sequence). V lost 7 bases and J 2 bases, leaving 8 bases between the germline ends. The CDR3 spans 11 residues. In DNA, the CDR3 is TGTGCCTTAGGGGGAAACTATGGCTACACCTTC. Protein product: CALGGNYGYTF.

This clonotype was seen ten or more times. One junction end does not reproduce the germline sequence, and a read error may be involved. CDR3 DNA sequence: TGTGCCAGCAGTTTATCGAGCTACGAGCAGCACTTC. It is translated as CASSLSSYEQHF. This sequence joins TRBV12-3 or TRBV12-4 and TRBJ2-7, with D hard to call. The CDR3 spans 12 residues.

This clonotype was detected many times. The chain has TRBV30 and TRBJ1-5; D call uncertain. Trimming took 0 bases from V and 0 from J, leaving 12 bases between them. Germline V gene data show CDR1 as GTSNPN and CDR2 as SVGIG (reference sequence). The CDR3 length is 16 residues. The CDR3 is CAWSVGWSNSNQPQHF. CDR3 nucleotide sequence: TGTGCCTGGAGTGTGGGGTGGAGCAATAGCAATCAGCCCCAGCATTTT. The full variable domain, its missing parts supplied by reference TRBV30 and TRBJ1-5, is SQTIHQWPATLVQPVGSPLSLECTVEGTSNPNLYWYRQAAGRGLQLLFYSVGIGQISSEVPQNLSASRPQDRQFILSSKKLLLSDSGFYLCAWSVGWSNSNQPQHFGDGTRLSIL.

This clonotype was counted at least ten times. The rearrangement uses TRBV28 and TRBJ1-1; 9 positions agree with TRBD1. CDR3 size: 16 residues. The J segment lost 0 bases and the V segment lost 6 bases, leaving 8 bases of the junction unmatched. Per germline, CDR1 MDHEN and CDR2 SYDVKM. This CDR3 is CASRPDRGPVNTEAFF. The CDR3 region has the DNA TGTGCCAGCAGACCGGACAGGGGACCGGTGAACACTGAAGCTTTCTTT.

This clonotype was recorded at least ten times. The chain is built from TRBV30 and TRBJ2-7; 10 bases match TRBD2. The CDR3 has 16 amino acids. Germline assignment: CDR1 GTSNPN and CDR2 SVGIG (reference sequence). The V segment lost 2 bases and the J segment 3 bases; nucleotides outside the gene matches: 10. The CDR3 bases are TGTGCCTGGAGTTCGGGACTAGCGCGGGGGAACTACGAGCAGTACTTC. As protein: CAWSSGLARGNYEQYF.

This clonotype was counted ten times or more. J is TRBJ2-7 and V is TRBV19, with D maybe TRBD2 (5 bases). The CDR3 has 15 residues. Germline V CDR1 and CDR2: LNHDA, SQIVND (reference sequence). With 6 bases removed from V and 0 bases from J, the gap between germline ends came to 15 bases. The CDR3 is CASSPRAGPSYEQYF. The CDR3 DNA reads TGTGCCAGTAGCCCACGGGCGGGTCCCTCCTACGAGCAGTACTTC. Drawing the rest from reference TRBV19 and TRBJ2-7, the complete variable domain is DGGITQSPKYLFRKEGQNVTLSCEQNLNHDAMYWYRQDPGQGLRLIYYSQIVNDFQKGDIAEGYSVSREKKESFPLTVTSAQKNPTAFYLCASSPRAGPSYEQYFGPGTRLTVT.

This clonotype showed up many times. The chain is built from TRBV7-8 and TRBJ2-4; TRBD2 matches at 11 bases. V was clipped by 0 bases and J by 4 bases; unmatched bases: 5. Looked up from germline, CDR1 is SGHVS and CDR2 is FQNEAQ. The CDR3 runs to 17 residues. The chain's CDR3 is CASSLATRLAGKNIQYF. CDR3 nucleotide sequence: TGTGCCAGCAGCTTAGCGACCAGACTAGCGGGGAAAAACATTCAGTACTTC.

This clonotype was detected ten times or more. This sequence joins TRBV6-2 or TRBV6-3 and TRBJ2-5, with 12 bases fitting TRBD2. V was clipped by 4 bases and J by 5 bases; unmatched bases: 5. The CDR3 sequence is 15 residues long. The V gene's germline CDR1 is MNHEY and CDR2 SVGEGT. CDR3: CASSWTSGIGETQYF. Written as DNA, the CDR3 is TGTGCCAGCAGTTGGACTAGCGGGATTGGGGAGACCCAGTACTTC.

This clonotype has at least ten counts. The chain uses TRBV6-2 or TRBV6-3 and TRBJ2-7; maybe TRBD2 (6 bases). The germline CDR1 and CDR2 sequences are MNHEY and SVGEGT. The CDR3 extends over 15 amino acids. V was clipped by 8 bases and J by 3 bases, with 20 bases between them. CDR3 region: CASSPRGIASYEQYF. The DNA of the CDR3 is TGTGCCAGCTCTCCTCGGGGGATCGCGAGCTACGAGCAGTACTTC.

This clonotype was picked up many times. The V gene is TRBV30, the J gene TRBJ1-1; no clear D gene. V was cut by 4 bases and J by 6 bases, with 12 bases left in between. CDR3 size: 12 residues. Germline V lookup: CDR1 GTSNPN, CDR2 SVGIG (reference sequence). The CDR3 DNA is TGTGCCTGGACTAACGGTATCGCTGAAGCTTTCTTT. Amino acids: CAWTNGIAEAFF.

CDR3 loop: CASSLTRAGPNQPQHF. The CDR3 DNA follows: TGTGCCAGCAGTTTGACCAGGGCGGGTCCCAATCAGCCCCAGCATTTT. This chain joins TRBV28 and TRBJ1-5; D may be TRBD1 (5 bases). The V gene lost 3 bases and the J gene lost 3 bases, with 15 bases spanning the gap. The CDR3 extends over 16 amino acids. Germline assignment: CDR1 MDHEN and CDR2 SYDVKM. The full variable domain, rest sourced from reference TRBV28 and TRBJ1-5, is DVKVTQSSRYLVKRTGEKVFLECVQDMDHENMFWYRQDPGLGLRLIYFSYDVKMKEKGDIPEGYSVSREKKERFSLILESASTNQTSMYLCASSLTRAGPNQPQHFGDGTRLSIL.

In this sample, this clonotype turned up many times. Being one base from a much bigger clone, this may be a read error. The CDR3 protein is CASSWTPLQYERYF. The CDR3 nucleotides are TGTGCCAGCAGCTGGACCCCACTACAATACGAGCGGTACTTC. The gene calls are TRBV12-3 or TRBV12-4 and TRBJ2-7; no firm D call. The CDR3 extends over 14 amino acids.

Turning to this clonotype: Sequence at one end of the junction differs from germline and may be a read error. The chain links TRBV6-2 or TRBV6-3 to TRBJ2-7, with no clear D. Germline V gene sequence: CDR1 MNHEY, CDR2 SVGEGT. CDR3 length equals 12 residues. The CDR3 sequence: CASTYTEREQSF. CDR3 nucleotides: TGTGCCAGCACTTATACCGAGCGCGAGCAGTCCTTC.

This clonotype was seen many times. The DNA of the CDR3 is TGTGCCAGCAGCCCATGGGGCTACGAGCAGTACTTC. This codes for CASSPWGYEQYF. The V and J genes are TRBV2 and TRBJ2-7; D unresolved. Germline V CDR1 and CDR2: SNHLY, FYNNEI. This CDR3 has 12 amino acids. Trimming took 6 bases from V and 3 from J, leaving 9 bases between them.